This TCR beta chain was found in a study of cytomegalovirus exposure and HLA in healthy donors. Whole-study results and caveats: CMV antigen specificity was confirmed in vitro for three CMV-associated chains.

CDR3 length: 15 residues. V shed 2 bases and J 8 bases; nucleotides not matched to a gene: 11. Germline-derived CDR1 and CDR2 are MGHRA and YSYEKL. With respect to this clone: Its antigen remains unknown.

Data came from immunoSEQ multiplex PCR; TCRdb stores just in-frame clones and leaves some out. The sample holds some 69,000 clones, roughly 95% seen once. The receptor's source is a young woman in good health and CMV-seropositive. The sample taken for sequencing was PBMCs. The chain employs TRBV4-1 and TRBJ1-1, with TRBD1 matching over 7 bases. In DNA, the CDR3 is TGCGCCAGCAGCCAAATACAGGGGAACCAACTGGAAGCTTTCTTT. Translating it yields CASSQIQGNQLEAFF.